Presented here are 6 T cell receptor beta chains from one specimen sequenced in a study of blood T cells in healthy people across ages. A J-beta primer mix and a sample-barcoded 5' primer were used in a second PCR of roughly 6 to 12 cycles. TCRdb re-called the 5' RACE reads through MiXCR, storing one row per CDR3 protein. The profile shows about 640,000 distinct CDR3 sequences, 45% to 65% of them singletons. Material for sequencing was blood. Every receptor here comes from a man in his sixties in good health.

The chain has TRBV29-1 and TRBJ2-3; 10 nucleotides line up with TRBD2. J gave up 0 bases and V 3 bases, and 9 bases lay outside the gene matches. Germline lookup yields CDR1 SQVTM and CDR2 ANQGSEA. The CDR3 runs 17 residues. CDR3 residues: CSVDDLAGALSTDTQYF. The CDR3, as DNA: TGCAGCGTTGACGATCTAGCGGGGGCCCTAAGCACAGATACGCAGTATTTT.

The J gene is TRBJ1-6, the V gene TRBV20-1; 9 bases agree with TRBD1. This CDR3 is built from 15 residues. Per the germline V gene, CDR1 is DFQATT and CDR2 is SNEGSKA (reference sequence). Trimming took 6 bases from V and 7 from J; bases not matched to a gene: 10. CDR3 residues: CSASTGGAGNSPLHF. The DNA of the CDR3 is TGCAGTGCGAGTACAGGGGGCGCCGGAAATTCACCCCTCCACTTT.

As concerns this clonotype: A read error is possible here, since a much larger clone lies one base away. This CDR3 is CASSQQGDTEAFF. CDR3 nucleotide sequence: TGTGCCAGCAGCCAACAGGGGGACACTGAAGCTTTCTTT. The chain joins TRBV14 to TRBJ1-1; 7 bases are shared with TRBD1. CDR3 length: 13 amino acids. Germline V CDR1 and CDR2: SGHDN, FVKESK. V trimming: 2 bases; J trimming: 3 bases; junction bases outside the gene matches: 0.

The J gene is TRBJ2-7, the V gene TRBV3-1; 8 positions agree with TRBD1. Germline V gene lookup returns CDR1 LGHDT and CDR2 YNNKEL (reference sequence). V shed 2 bases and J 7 bases; nucleotides not matched to a gene: 1. The CDR3 runs 12 residues. The CDR3 bases are TGTGCCAGCAGCCAACGACAGGGGGAGCAGTACTTC. This encodes CASSQRQGEQYF.

About this clonotype itself: Germline and junction disagree at one end, which may indicate a read error. The chain is built from TRBV29-1 and TRBJ2-3; TRBD1 aligns across 8 bases. CDR1 SQVTM and CDR2 ANQGSEA come from the germline V gene. This CDR3 is 14 amino acids long. The CDR3 DNA is TGCAGCGCTGAAAAGGACAGGGGCACAGATACGCAGTATTTT. As protein: CSAEKDRGTDTQYF.

The genes are TRBV12-3 or TRBV12-4 and TRBJ2-7; D not resolved. Trimming shortened V by 6 bases and J by 6 bases, and 9 bases separated the two germline ends. This CDR3 is built from 11 residues. CDR3 nucleotide sequence: TGTGCCAGCAGCTCTTATCGCGAGCAGTACTTC. This codes for CASSSYREQYF.